This T cell receptor beta chain emerged from a study of siplizumab effects on memory and regulatory T cells. Sequencing used immunoSEQ multiplex PCR; TCRdb keeps in-frame clones, though not all of them. The sample lists 95,000 to 110,000 clones; over 85% were seen once. Broader study findings: No naive or memory phenotype could be assigned to roughly 75-95% of proliferating clones. Naive T cell populations appeared to exhibit greater diversity than memory cells and appeared to be major alloresponse contributors. The Treg-derived share of mappable alloreactive CD4+ clones averaged roughly 64% with siplizumab and over 25% in controls.

Remarks on this clone: Its antigen is undetermined.

The sequence derives from a human donor in good health. The sample was Tregs sorted from blood.

This chain's CDR3 is CASSLQGLNTEAFF. The CDR3, as DNA: TGTGCCAGCAGCCTACAGGGGCTGAACACTGAAGCTTTCTTT. This chain connects TRBV7-9 to TRBJ1-1; 7 bases agree with TRBD1. Germline V CDR1 and CDR2: SEHNR, FQNEAQ (reference sequence). The CDR3 is 14 residues long. The ends lost 5 bases at V and 0 bases at J; junction bases unmatched: 3.